The 26 T cell receptor beta chains in this list originate from one sample, sequenced in a study of blood T cell repertoires in COVID-19. Repertoires were generated with immunoSEQ multiplex PCR, while TCRdb's copy carries only in-frame clones and drops some. The table includes about 50,000 clones, roughly 83% detected once. The sequenced sample consisted of peripheral blood. These receptors were collected from a human donor in a cohort sampled during active COVID-19.

The chain is built from TRBV4-3 and TRBJ1-4, with 9 bases lining up with TRBD1. V lost 4 bases, J lost 8 bases, and 8 bases stayed unmatched. Germline CDR1 LGHNA, CDR2 YSLEER. There are 15 residues in the CDR3. Written as DNA, the CDR3 is TGCGCCAGCAGCCGGATAGACAGGGGGGGCGAAAAACTGTTTTTT. This codes for CASSRIDRGGEKLFF.

The chain has TRBV28 and TRBJ1-5; TRBD1 aligns across 7 bases. The CDR3 has 16 residues. Germline lookup yields CDR1 MDHEN and CDR2 SYDVKM. V lost 10 bases, J lost 6 bases, and 18 bases stayed unmatched. The CDR3 nucleotides read TGTGCCACCCACTTTCACTTAGGGGGCGAGGGTCAGCCCCAGCATTTT. This gives the protein CATHFHLGGEGQPQHF.

The chain combines TRBV7-2 with TRBJ2-1, with 9 bases identical to TRBD1. Germline CDR1 SGHTA, CDR2 FQGNSA. Trimming took 5 bases from V and 7 from J; bases not matched to a gene: 9. The CDR3 loop spans 15 amino acids. The CDR3 coding sequence is TGTGCCAGCAGCCCTGGGACAGGGAAGAGAAATGAGCAGTTCTTC. It is translated as CASSPGTGKRNEQFF. Complete variable domain (other parts from reference TRBV7-2 and TRBJ2-1): GAGVSQSPSNKVTEKGKDVELRCDPISGHTALYWYRQSLGQGLEFLIYFQGNSAPDKSGLPSDRFSAERTGGSVSTLTIQRTQQEDSAVYLCASSPGTGKRNEQFFGPGTRLTVL.

In its sample, this clone ranks as medium-sized. The chain couples TRBV6-2 or TRBV6-3 to TRBJ1-6; tentatively, D is TRBD1 (5 bases). V lost 2 bases, J lost 5 bases, and 7 bases lay in between. This CDR3 is built from 14 residues. Germline loops: CDR1 MNHEY, CDR2 SVGEGT. CDR3 residues: CASSYRTNNSPLHF. Written as DNA, the CDR3 is TGTGCCAGCAGTTACCGGACAAATAATTCACCCCTCCACTTT.

The rearrangement uses TRBV5-1 and TRBJ2-5; tentative D call: TRBD2 (5 bases). The V end was cut by 4 bases, the J end by 5 bases, with 9 bases between. CDR1 is SGHRS, CDR2 YFSETQ, per germline. The CDR3 loop spans 12 amino acids. The CDR3 loop is CASSKGGETQYF. In DNA form, the CDR3 reads TGCGCCAGCAGCAAAGGCGGGGAGACCCAGTACTTC.

The chain employs TRBV3-1 (or the pseudogene TRBV3-2) and TRBJ1-5, with 7 bases identical to TRBD1. CDR1 is LGHDT, CDR2 YNNKEL, per germline (reference sequence). The CDR3 consists of 18 residues. With V trimmed by 1 base and J by 1 base, 10 bases remained unmatched. The CDR3 reads CASSQGNNRGLSNQPQHF. The CDR3 DNA sequence: TGTGCCAGCAGCCAAGGGAATAACAGGGGATTGAGCAATCAGCCCCAGCATTTT.

The rearrangement links TRBV19 to TRBJ1-4; D ambiguous. The CDR3 length is 14 residues. Trimming shortened V by 4 bases and J by 4 bases, and 10 bases separated the two germline ends. Per the germline V gene, CDR1 is LNHDA and CDR2 is SQIVND (reference sequence). The CDR3 reads CASSTQAVNEKLFF. CDR3 DNA sequence: TGTGCCAGTAGTACGCAGGCCGTTAATGAAAAACTGTTTTTT.

This clone was seen a single time. The chain carries TRBV19 and TRBJ2-7, with 9 bases fitting TRBD1. The CDR3 is 16 amino acids. V lost 5 bases and J lost 1; bases outside the gene matches: 9. Per the germline V gene, CDR1 is LNHDA and CDR2 is SQIVND (reference sequence). CDR3 sequence reads: CASSALTGGRSYEQYF. The CDR3 DNA reads TGTGCCAGTAGTGCGCTAACAGGGGGCAGGTCCTACGAGCAGTACTTC.

The chain recombines TRBV19 with TRBJ1-4; 8 bases are shared with TRBD1. J gave up 8 bases and V 5 bases, and 4 bases lay outside the gene matches. Germline CDR1 reads LNHDA; CDR2 reads SQIVND (reference sequence). The CDR3 has 13 residues. The CDR3 region has the DNA TGTGCCAGTAGTGCAAACAGGGGGGAAAAACTGTTTTTT. The encoded protein is CASSANRGEKLFF.

The V gene is TRBV2, the J gene TRBJ2-7; TRBD1 matches 7 bases. Germline assignment: CDR1 SNHLY and CDR2 FYNNEI. The length of the CDR3 is 15 residues. The ends lost 5 bases at V and 0 bases at J; junction bases unmatched: 7. The CDR3: CASSLGQDRSYEQYF. The CDR3 nucleotides read TGTGCCAGCAGTCTCGGACAGGATCGCTCCTACGAGCAGTACTTC. Based on the CDR3 plus reference TRBV2 and TRBJ2-7, the full variable domain is EPEVTQTPSHQVTQMGQEVILRCVPISNHLYFYWYRQILGQKVEFLVSFYNNEISEKSEIFDDQFSVERPDGSNFTLKIRSTKLEDSAMYFCASSLGQDRSYEQYFGPGTRLTVT.

The CDR3 loop is CASSFLTAEAFF. CDR3 DNA: TGTGCCAGCAGCTTTTTGACTGCTGAAGCTTTCTTT. This sequence joins TRBV7-9 and TRBJ1-1; D is unclear. Germline assignment: CDR1 SEHNR and CDR2 FQNEAQ (reference sequence). CDR3 length: 12 residues. Trimming left V 3 bases short and J 6 bases short, with 8 bases between.

The gene calls are TRBV5-4 and TRBJ2-7, with 12 bases lining up with TRBD1. The germline V gene has CDR1 SGHNT and CDR2 YYREEE (reference sequence). V was pared by 4 bases and J by 4 bases, with 12 bases of the junction left unmatched. The CDR3 covers 17 residues. CDR3 in DNA: TGTGCCAGCAGCCCCGGGGGCGGGACAGGGGGCTCGTACGAGCAGTACTTC. Translation: CASSPGGGTGGSYEQYF.

The J gene is TRBJ2-3, the V gene TRBV4-3; D is uncertain. This CDR3 has 15 residues. CDR1 and CDR2 from the germline V gene are LGHNA and YSLEER. Trimming pared 1 base from V and 0 bases from J, leaving 8 bases between. CDR3 loop: CASSQARGSTDTQYF. The DNA of the CDR3 is TGCGCCAGCAGCCAAGCCAGAGGTAGCACAGATACGCAGTATTTT.

The sample holds a few counts of this clone. The chain is built from TRBV5-8 and TRBJ2-7; D call uncertain. Trimming left V 1 base short and J 1 base short, with 9 bases between. CDR3 length: 14 residues. Germline lookup yields CDR1 SGHTS and CDR2 YDEGEE. The CDR3 here is CASSLQDWSYEQYF. DNA for the CDR3: TGTGCCAGCAGCTTGCAAGACTGGTCCTACGAGCAGTACTTC. The variable domain in full, with the rest retrieved from reference TRBV5-8 and TRBJ2-7, is EAGVTQSPTHLIKTRGQQATLRCSPISGHTSVYWYQQALGLGLQFLLWYDEGEERNRGNFPPRFSGRQFPNYSSELNVNALELEDSALYLCASSLQDWSYEQYFGPGTRLTVT.

This chain uses TRBV2 with TRBJ2-2, with a weak D call TRBD2 (6 bases). This CDR3 region has 13 residues. The V gene lost 5 bases and the J gene lost 5 bases, with 9 bases spanning the gap. Germline V gene lookup returns CDR1 SNHLY and CDR2 FYNNEI. The CDR3 reads CASSIGGTGELFF. DNA for the CDR3: TGTGCCAGCAGTATTGGGGGGACCGGGGAGCTGTTTTTT.

This chain uses TRBV10-3 with TRBJ1-4; the match to TRBD1 covers 9 bases. The length of the CDR3 is 14 residues. The V and J ends lost 6 bases and 5 bases, in that order; junction bases with no gene match: 4. In germline, CDR1 is ENHRY, CDR2 SYGVKD. The CDR3 bases are TGTGCCATCAGCGGGACAGGGAAAAATGAAAAACTGTTTTTT. Encoded protein: CAISGTGKNEKLFF.

The rearrangement joins TRBV9 to TRBJ1-2; 8 nucleotides line up with TRBD1. Germline V gene sequence: CDR1 SGDLS, CDR2 YYNGEE. Losses at the gene ends were 6 bases for V and 6 bases for J; bases not matched to a gene: 22. CDR3 size: 18 residues. The CDR3: CASTPYSGTGSLHDGYTF. CDR3 coding DNA: TGTGCCAGCACCCCCTACTCCGGGACAGGCTCCCTACATGATGGCTACACCTTC.

V gene TRBV27 combines with J gene TRBJ2-7; 14 bases align to TRBD2. This CDR3 is built from 16 residues. V lost 6 bases, J lost 0 bases, and 4 bases stayed unmatched. The germline CDR1 and CDR2 sequences are MNHEY and SMNVEV (reference sequence). CDR3 in amino acids: CASRGLAGESSYEQYF. The CDR3 region has the DNA TGTGCCAGCAGGGGACTAGCGGGGGAGAGCTCCTACGAGCAGTACTTC.

This clone has just a few counts. The chain joins TRBV18 to TRBJ1-2; a weak D match, TRBD1 (5 bases). CDR3 length: 14 amino acids. Germline V gene lookup returns CDR1 KGHSH and CDR2 LQKENI. V was cut by 3 bases and J by 4 bases, with 12 bases left in between. CDR3 sequence (DNA): TGTGCCAGCTCACCCCCCGGACAAAGCTATGGCTACACCTTC. This sequence encodes CASSPPGQSYGYTF.

The J gene is TRBJ2-1, the V gene TRBV9; 11 nucleotides match TRBD2. Germline V gene sequence: CDR1 SGDLS, CDR2 YYNGEE. V trimming: 3 bases; J trimming: 0 bases; junction bases outside the gene matches: 8. The CDR3 has 18 residues. CDR3: CASSETSGGLLSYNEQFF. In nucleotides, the CDR3 is TGTGCCAGCAGCGAAACTAGCGGGGGCCTCCTCTCCTACAATGAGCAGTTCTTC.

The V gene is TRBV7-2, the J gene TRBJ2-1; 10 nucleotides line up with TRBD1. V gave up 5 bases and J gave up 2 bases; unmatched junction bases: 3. CDR1 and CDR2 from the germline V gene are SGHTA and FQGNSA. The CDR3 sequence is 15 residues long. The CDR3 sequence is CASSPGTGAYNEQFF. The CDR3 DNA sequence: TGTGCCAGCAGCCCCGGGACAGGGGCCTACAATGAGCAGTTCTTC.

This chain connects TRBV10-3 to TRBJ1-2; D gene unclear. Germline lookup yields CDR1 ENHRY and CDR2 SYGVKD. The germline V and J ends were trimmed by 0 bases and 5 bases, with 7 bases remaining between them. The CDR3 is made up of 13 amino acids. The CDR3 region has the DNA TGTGCCATCAGTGAGTCTCTCTATTATGGCTACACCTTC. Its translation: CAISESLYYGYTF.

This clone was seen at least ten times. The V call is TRBV18, the J call TRBJ1-4; D is unresolved. V was trimmed by 8 bases and J by 6 bases, leaving 13 bases between them. Per germline, CDR1 KGHSH and CDR2 LQKENI. The CDR3 runs to 13 residues. CDR3 sequence: CASKSAGDEKLFF. The CDR3 DNA reads as TGTGCCAGCAAGTCCGCGGGTGATGAAAAACTGTTTTTT.

The rearrangement joins TRBV29-1 to TRBJ2-1, with TRBD2 identical over 8 bases. V was clipped by 0 bases and J by 4 bases; unmatched bases: 5. The CDR3 spans 15 residues. Germline V CDR1 and CDR2: SQVTM, ANQGSEA. The CDR3 protein is CSVEDLERGYNEQFF. For the CDR3, the DNA is TGCAGCGTTGAAGATCTAGAGCGGGGGTACAATGAGCAGTTCTTC.

The rearrangement joins TRBV7-2 to TRBJ1-2, with D possibly being TRBD1 (5 bases). Trimming left V 1 base short and J 7 bases short, with 16 bases between. Germline V gives CDR1 SGHTA, CDR2 FQGNSA. This CDR3 contains 15 residues. CDR3 region: CASSLGIFAGSGYTF. In DNA, the CDR3 is TGTGCCAGCAGCTTAGGCATTTTTGCAGGGTCTGGCTACACCTTC.

The count of this clone is one. This rearrangement joins TRBV5-4 to TRBJ2-5; 12 bases match TRBD2. Germline V gene data show CDR1 as SGHNT and CDR2 as YYREEE (reference sequence). CDR3 length: 16 amino acids. V shed 2 bases and J 5 bases; nucleotides not matched to a gene: 7. CDR3 DNA sequence: TGTGCCAGCAGCTTTGGGTCGCTAGCGGGGGGGGAGACCCAGTACTTC. Amino acids: CASSFGSLAGGETQYF. The entire variable domain, with the rest obtained from reference TRBV5-4 and TRBJ2-5, is as follows: ETGVTQSPTHLIKTRGQQVTLRCSSQSGHNTVSWYQQALGQGPQFIFQYYREEENGRGNFPPRFSGLQFPNYSSELNVNALELDDSALYLCASSFGSLAGGETQYFGPGTRLLVL.